Shown below are 3 T cell receptor beta chains from a single sample sequenced in a study of T cell repertoires in cytomegalovirus infection. TCRdb itself ran the reads through MiXCR, one entry per CDR3 protein. The top ten hold 2.8% of the sample, which has some 680,000 distinct CDR3 sequences, roughly a third seen once. The sample comprised PBMCs. These receptors all come from a human donor in good health (CMV status not recorded). Some clones in this sample may be carry-over from other donors' samples.

About this clonotype itself: Since the CDR3 does not end with the conserved phenylalanine or tryptophan, this likely comes from a read error. The V and J genes are TRBV13 and TRBJ1-5, with a possible D match to TRBD1 (5 bases). Trimming cost V 8 bases and J 7 bases, with 18 bases left between them. This CDR3 contains 14 residues. Germline V gene sequence: CDR1 PRHDT, CDR2 FYEKMQ (reference sequence). CDR3 in amino acids: CASRTWGRVQPQHL. The DNA of the CDR3 is TGTGCCAGCCGCACATGGGGCAGGGTCCAGCCCCAGCATTTG.

The chain carries TRBV7-9 and TRBJ1-1, with unresolved D. The CDR3 runs to 15 residues. From germline, CDR1 is SEHNR and CDR2 FQNEAQ (reference sequence). Trimming took off 10 bases at V and 0 bases at J, with 18 bases between the two ends. As DNA, the CDR3 is TGTGCCACCCCCCAAGAACCGGGCATGAACACTGAAGCTTTCTTT. It yields the protein CATPQEPGMNTEAFF.

This clonotype was seen only a few times. The chain has TRBV4-1 and TRBJ1-2, with 7 nucleotides matching TRBD1. Germline V gene sequence: CDR1 MGHRA, CDR2 YSYEKL. The CDR3 runs 16 residues. V shed 1 base, J shed 2 bases, and the junction held 7 bases outside the gene matches. The CDR3 DNA reads as TGCGCCAGCAGCCAAGTTACGACAGGGATGAACTATGGCTACACCTTC. Translated, it gives CASSQVTTGMNYGYTF.